Below, one T cell receptor (beta chain) is given with its context. Next came a second PCR, run for about 6 to 11 cycles, which used a sample-barcoded 5' primer along with a J-beta primer mix. A single record per CDR3 protein comes from TCRdb applying MiXCR to the 5' RACE reads. The sample includes 1.5 million to 2 million distinct CDR3 sequences, roughly 28% of them seen just once. This sample was taken from a study of blood T cells in healthy people across ages. V was cut by 5 bases and J by 5 bases, with 10 bases left in between. CDR3 size: 13 residues. CDR1 and CDR2 (germline): LNHNV, YYDKDF (reference sequence).

The sample comprised blood. The source of this sequence is a woman aged 25 to 39 in good health. This sequence joins TRBV15 and TRBJ2-1, with D uncertain. CDR3 protein: CATSSAVNNEQFF. CDR3 DNA sequence: TGTGCCACCAGCTCCGCCGTCAACAATGAGCAGTTCTTC.